The present entry profiles one TCR beta chain with its context. The target antigen is unknown. V lost 0 bases and J lost 5; bases outside the gene matches: 0. The CDR3 covers 13 residues. CDR1 and CDR2 (germline): MNHNS, SASEGT. Osteosarcoma specimens were post-treatment primary, local recurrence and metastasis tumors from poor-prognosis patients. The repertoire was sequenced with immunoSEQ multiplex PCR; TCRdb's copy has only in-frame clones and lacks some. This sample has about 10,000 clones, with 60% to 75% found just once. This record comes from a study of the immune and genomic landscape of osteosarcoma. Findings of the study overall: Compared with cold C1, the hot C3 cluster had higher, still-low clonality.

The sample taken for sequencing was osteosarcoma tumor tissue from the lung. The chain employs TRBV6-1 and TRBJ1-2; 7 bases fit TRBD1. This sequence was found in a human donor with osteosarcoma. The CDR3 loop reads CASSEAGQYGYTF. CDR3 sequence (DNA): TGTGCCAGCAGTGAAGCGGGACAGTATGGCTACACCTTC.